This T cell receptor (beta chain) is from a study of CD8+CD57+ T cells in acquired aplastic anemia. Those patients picked for sequencing had displayed CD8+CD57+ cell expansion on flow cytometry. All participating patients were living with severe acquired aplastic anemia. When blood sampling took place, the patients had received no therapy. Both TCR beta VDJ combination and CDR3 sequence profiling were carried out. Genomic DNA was the template for this profiling. TCRdb re-called the reads with MiXCR, one entry per CDR3 protein. The sample contains about 200,000 distinct CDR3 sequences, roughly two thirds of which appear only once. Losses at the gene ends were 2 bases for V and 3 bases for J; bases not matched to a gene: 11. CDR1 is SEHNR and CDR2 is FQNEAQ in the germline V gene (reference sequence). This CDR3 is 17 amino acids long.

The chain employs TRBV7-9 and TRBJ2-7, with 9 bases identical to TRBD2. This TCR was sampled from a human donor with aplastic anemia. The source material was sorted CD4+, CD8+, or CD8+CD57+ T cells (not recorded which) from PBMCs. CDR3 sequence: CASSLMAGGPPNYEQYF. CDR3 sequence (DNA): TGTGCCAGCAGCTTAATGGCGGGAGGGCCCCCTAACTACGAGCAGTACTTC.